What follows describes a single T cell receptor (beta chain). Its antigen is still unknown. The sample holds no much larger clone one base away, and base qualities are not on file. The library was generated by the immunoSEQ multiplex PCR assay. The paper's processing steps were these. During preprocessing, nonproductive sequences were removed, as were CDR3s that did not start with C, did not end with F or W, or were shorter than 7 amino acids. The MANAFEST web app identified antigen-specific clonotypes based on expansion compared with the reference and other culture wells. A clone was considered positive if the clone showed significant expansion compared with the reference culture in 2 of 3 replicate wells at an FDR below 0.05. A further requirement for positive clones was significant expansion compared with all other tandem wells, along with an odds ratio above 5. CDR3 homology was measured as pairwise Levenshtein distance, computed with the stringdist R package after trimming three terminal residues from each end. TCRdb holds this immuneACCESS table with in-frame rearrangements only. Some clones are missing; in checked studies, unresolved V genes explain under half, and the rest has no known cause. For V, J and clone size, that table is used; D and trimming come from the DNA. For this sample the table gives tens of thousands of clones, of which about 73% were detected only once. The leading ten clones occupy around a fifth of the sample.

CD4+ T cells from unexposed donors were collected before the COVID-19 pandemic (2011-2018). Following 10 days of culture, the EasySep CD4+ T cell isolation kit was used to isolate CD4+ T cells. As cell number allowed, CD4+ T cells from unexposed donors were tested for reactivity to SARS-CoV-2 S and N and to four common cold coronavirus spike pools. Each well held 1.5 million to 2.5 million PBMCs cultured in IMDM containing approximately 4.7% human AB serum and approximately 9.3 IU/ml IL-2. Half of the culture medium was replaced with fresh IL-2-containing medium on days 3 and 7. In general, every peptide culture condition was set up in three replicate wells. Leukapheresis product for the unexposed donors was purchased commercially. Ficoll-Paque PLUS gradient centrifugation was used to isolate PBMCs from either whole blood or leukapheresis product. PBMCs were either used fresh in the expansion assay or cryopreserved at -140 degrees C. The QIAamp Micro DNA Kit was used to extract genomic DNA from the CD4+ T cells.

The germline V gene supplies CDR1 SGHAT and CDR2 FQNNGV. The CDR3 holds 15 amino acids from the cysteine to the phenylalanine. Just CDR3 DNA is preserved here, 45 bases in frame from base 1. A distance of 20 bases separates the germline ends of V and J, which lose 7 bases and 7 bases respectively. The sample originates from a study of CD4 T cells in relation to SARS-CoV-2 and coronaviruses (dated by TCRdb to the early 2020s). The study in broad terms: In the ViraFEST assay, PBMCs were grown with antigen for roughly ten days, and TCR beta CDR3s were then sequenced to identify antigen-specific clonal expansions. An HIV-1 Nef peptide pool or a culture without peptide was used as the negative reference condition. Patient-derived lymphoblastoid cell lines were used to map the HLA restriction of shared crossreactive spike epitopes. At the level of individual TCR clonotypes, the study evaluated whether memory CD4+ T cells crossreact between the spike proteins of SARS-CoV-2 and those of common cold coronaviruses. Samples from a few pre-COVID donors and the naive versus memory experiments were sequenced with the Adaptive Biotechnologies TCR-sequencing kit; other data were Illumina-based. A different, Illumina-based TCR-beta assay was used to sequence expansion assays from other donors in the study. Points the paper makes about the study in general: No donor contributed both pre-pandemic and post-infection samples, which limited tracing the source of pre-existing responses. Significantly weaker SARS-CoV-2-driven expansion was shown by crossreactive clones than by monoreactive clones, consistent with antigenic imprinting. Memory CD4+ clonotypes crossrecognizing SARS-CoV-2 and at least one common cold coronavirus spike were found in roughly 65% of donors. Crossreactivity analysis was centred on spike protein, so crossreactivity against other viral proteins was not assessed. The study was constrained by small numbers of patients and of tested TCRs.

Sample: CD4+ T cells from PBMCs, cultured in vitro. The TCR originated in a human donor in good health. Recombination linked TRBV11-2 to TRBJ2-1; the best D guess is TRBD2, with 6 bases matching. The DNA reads TGTGCCAGCACCTTCGGGGGTGGGGATAGGAATGAGCAGTTCTTC. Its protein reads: CASTFGGGDRNEQFF.